This TCR beta chain is from a study of a mutant IDH1 vaccine in newly diagnosed glioma. Time point in this sample: week 35, safety follow-up. In every dose of vaccine, 300 ug of mutant IDH1 20-mer peptide was given alongside topical imiquimod. The repertoire was sequenced with immunoSEQ multiplex PCR; TCRdb's copy has only in-frame clones and lacks some. The data hold 40,000 to 50,000 clones, with more than 80% observed a single time. As for this clone: Antigen unknown.

The clonotype was recovered from a man aged 40-49 years with glioma. This specimen consisted of PBMCs, obtained from a glioma patient whose treatment included an IDH1 peptide vaccine.

CDR3 nucleotide sequence: TGTGCCAGCAGTCCCCCCGGGACAGGAGGGACCCAGCCCCAGCATTTT. Translated: CASSPPGTGGTQPQHF. V and J are TRBV28 and TRBJ1-5; 8 nucleotides agree with TRBD1. This CDR3 is built from 16 residues. Germline-derived CDR1 and CDR2 are MDHEN and SYDVKM. V shed 5 bases, J shed 7 bases, and the junction held 13 bases outside the gene matches.